The next 22 T cell receptor beta chains were all read from a single sample in a study of blood T cell repertoires in COVID-19. The assay was immunoSEQ multiplex PCR, and TCRdb's table has in-frame clones only and misses some. The repertoire has roughly 360,000 clones, around 87% of them found once; the top ten carry 1% to 1.5%. The sample was PBMCs or T cells enriched from blood (not recorded which). The source of these receptors is a man in his thirties or forties who had recovered from COVID-19.

This chain uses TRBV5-1 with TRBJ2-7, with D possibly being TRBD1 (6 bases). Germline assignment: CDR1 SGHRS and CDR2 YFSETQ. The CDR3 is 16 residues long. The V end lost 3 bases, the J end lost 2 bases, and 18 bases lay between the germline ends. This CDR3 is CASSWGPRQTTYEQYF. The CDR3 nucleotides read TGCGCCAGCAGCTGGGGGCCCCGACAGACAACCTACGAGCAGTACTTC.

The CDR3 nucleotides are TGCGCCAGCAGTGAAGGGACAGTATATGGCTACACCTTC. Translated: CASSEGTVYGYTF. The chain combines TRBV10-2 with TRBJ1-2, with 7 bases that match TRBD1. Germline V gene lookup returns CDR1 WSHSY and CDR2 SAAADI. The CDR3 is made up of 13 amino acids. V was clipped by 3 bases and J by 5 bases; unmatched bases: 3.

This chain uses TRBV6-6 with TRBJ1-5, with no clear D. The length of the CDR3 is 12 residues. V dropped 7 bases and J dropped 3 bases, with 7 bases sitting between them. Germline CDR1 reads MNHNY; CDR2 reads SVGAGI (reference sequence). The CDR3 sequence: CASNRPNQPQHF. Here the CDR3 DNA reads TGTGCCAGCAACAGACCCAATCAGCCCCAGCATTTT.

CDR3 in amino acids: CASSRQSGNTIYF. The DNA for the CDR3 is TGTGCCAGCAGTCGACAATCCGGAAACACCATATATTTT. The chain is built from TRBV3-1 (or the pseudogene TRBV3-2) and TRBJ1-3; D not resolved. CDR1 is LGHDT and CDR2 is YNNKEL in the germline V gene (reference sequence). The CDR3 consists of 13 residues. V was pared by 6 bases and J by 4 bases, with 10 bases between.

The chain couples TRBV20-1 to TRBJ2-3, with TRBD2 matching over 9 bases. The germline V gene has CDR1 DFQATT and CDR2 SNEGSKA (reference sequence). Germline trimming cut 3 bases from V and 0 bases from J; bases unmatched to any gene: 10. The CDR3 consists of 17 residues. The CDR3 spells CSASEAGGRLSTDTQYF. The CDR3 bases are TGCAGTGCTAGTGAGGCGGGGGGGCGGTTGAGCACAGATACGCAGTATTTT.

This sequence joins TRBV7-2 and TRBJ2-5; D is ambiguous. Looked up from germline, CDR1 is SGHTA and CDR2 is FQGNSA. The V end was cut by 2 bases, the J end by 1 base, with 8 bases between. The CDR3 is 14 amino acids. CDR3 region: CASSLPRSQETQYF. CDR3 nucleotides: TGTGCCAGCAGCTTACCGCGGTCCCAAGAGACCCAGTACTTC.

The chain combines TRBV5-1 with TRBJ2-7; TRBD1 agrees at 9 bases. CDR1 is SGHRS, CDR2 YFSETQ, per germline. With 4 bases clipped from V and 6 bases from J, the junction kept 20 bases outside the gene matches. The CDR3 consists of 18 residues. CDR3: CASSPVRSSRDRVFEQYF. Written as DNA, the CDR3 is TGCGCCAGCAGCCCGGTTAGATCGTCCCGGGACAGGGTGTTCGAGCAGTACTTC.

The chain is built from TRBV18 and TRBJ1-1; the D is unclear. This CDR3 has 14 residues. The V end was cut by 6 bases, the J end by 0 bases, with 11 bases between. Germline V CDR1 and CDR2: KGHSH, LQKENI. The CDR3 coding sequence is TGTGCCAGCTCTGGGCAGTCACTGAACACTGAAGCTTTCTTT. It codes for CASSGQSLNTEAFF.

This clone came up a few times. The rearrangement joins TRBV5-1 to TRBJ2-1; 10 positions agree with TRBD1. This CDR3 contains 17 residues. Germline V CDR1 and CDR2: SGHRS, YFSETQ. The trim removed 3 bases at V and 3 bases at J, leaving 9 bases unmatched. The CDR3 region is CASSSKRTGGDYNEQFF. CDR3 sequence (DNA): TGCGCCAGCAGCTCGAAAAGGACAGGGGGGGACTACAATGAGCAGTTCTTC.

This chain joins TRBV2 and TRBJ2-2; no reliable D call. The germline gives CDR1 SNHLY, CDR2 FYNNEI. The CDR3 runs to 15 residues. The ends were cut back, 2 bases at V and 1 base at J, with 8 bases in the middle. The CDR3 spells CASSESTRNTGELFF. The CDR3 region has the DNA TGTGCCAGCAGTGAATCGACTCGGAACACCGGGGAGCTGTTTTTT.

V usage is TRBV10-3 and J usage is TRBJ2-3; D may be TRBD2 (6 bases). The CDR3 length is 16 residues. CDR1 is ENHRY, CDR2 SYGVKD, per germline. V was cut by 3 bases and J by 3 bases, with 16 bases left in between. CDR3 in DNA: TGTGCCATCAGTGACCTGCGGGGATCAGTAACAGATACGCAGTATTTT. It encodes CAISDLRGSVTDTQYF.

V is TRBV6-1 and J is TRBJ2-7; TRBD2 might be the D (7 bases). V lost 2 bases to trimming and J lost 5 bases, with 13 bases between them. The germline V gene has CDR1 MNHNS and CDR2 SASEGT. CDR3 length equals 14 residues. This CDR3 reads CASSEWGGRDEQYF. The CDR3 bases are TGTGCCAGCAGTGAATGGGGGGGCCGGGACGAGCAGTACTTC.

As for this clone: Other DNA sequences in the same sample also yield this CDR3. The chain recombines TRBV5-1 with TRBJ1-1, with 7 positions matching TRBD1. The germline V gene encodes CDR1 SGHRS and CDR2 YFSETQ. J gave up 1 base and V 4 bases, and 4 bases lay outside the gene matches. CDR3 length: 14 residues. The CDR3 region is CASSLRQGNTEAFF. Here the CDR3 DNA reads TGCGCCAGCAGCCTCCGACAGGGGAACACTGAAGCTTTCTTT.

Concerning this clone itself: This same CDR3 is encoded by further DNA sequences in the sample. The CDR3 protein is CASSRTVNTEAFF. CDR3 sequence (DNA): TGTGCCAGCAGCCGTACAGTTAACACTGAAGCTTTCTTT. This sequence joins TRBV27 and TRBJ1-1, with D unresolved. Per the germline V gene, CDR1 is MNHEY and CDR2 is SMNVEV (reference sequence). V was shortened by 6 bases and J by 2 bases, with 10 bases between the two germline ends. This CDR3 spans 13 amino acids.

This chain joins TRBV6-2 or TRBV6-3 and TRBJ1-5; D perhaps matches TRBD1 (5 bases). V shed 6 bases and J shed 4 bases, with 10 bases lying between them. Germline CDR1 reads MNHEY; CDR2 reads SVGEGT. The CDR3 runs 13 residues. CDR3 in amino acids: CASSTQGNQPQHF. The CDR3 region has the DNA TGTGCCAGCAGCACGCAGGGTAATCAGCCCCAGCATTTT.

The V gene is TRBV6-2 or TRBV6-3, the J gene TRBJ1-1; 7 bases map to TRBD1. The CDR3 contains 14 residues. The germline CDR1 and CDR2 sequences are MNHEY and SVGEGT. V lost 2 bases and J lost 3; bases outside the gene matches: 3. The chain's CDR3 is CASSYTGVYTEAFF. CDR3 nucleotides: TGTGCCAGCAGTTACACAGGGGTCTACACTGAAGCTTTCTTT.

The chain links TRBV6-5 to TRBJ2-3, with TRBD2 matching over 8 bases. CDR3 length equals 15 residues. Germline values: CDR1 MNHEY, CDR2 SVGAGI. J gave up 6 bases and V 10 bases, and 15 bases lay outside the gene matches. CDR3 region: CATTNWPGGPDTQYF. The CDR3 DNA is TGTGCCACCACTAATTGGCCGGGGGGGCCGGATACGCAGTATTTT.

The rearrangement uses TRBV30 and TRBJ1-4; no clear D. The CDR3 covers 14 residues. Germline V gene data show CDR1 as GTSNPN and CDR2 as SVGIG (reference sequence). The V gene lost 6 bases and the J gene lost 0 bases, with 11 bases spanning the gap. The CDR3 here is CACSVRATNEKLFF. CDR3 bases: TGTGCCTGTTCCGTGCGAGCAACTAATGAAAAACTGTTTTTT.

The chain joins TRBV12-3 or TRBV12-4 to TRBJ1-6; perhaps TRBD1 as D (5 bases). The CDR3 consists of 13 residues. Trimming pared 7 bases from V and 7 bases from J, leaving 11 bases between. The CDR3 nucleotides are TGTGCCAGCACCCCTGGGGGGAATTCACCCCTCCACTTT. The encoded protein is CASTPGGNSPLHF.

This clone was detected once. The chain joins TRBV6-2 or TRBV6-3 to TRBJ1-4; no definite D call. Trimming stripped 2 bases from V and 5 bases from J, with 12 bases between. CDR1 and CDR2 from the germline V gene are MNHEY and SVGEGT. The CDR3 is 15 amino acids. CDR3 sequence: CASSYGVYGNEKLFF. Written as DNA, the CDR3 is TGTGCCAGCAGTTACGGAGTTTATGGGAATGAAAAACTGTTTTTT.

This sequence joins TRBV2 and TRBJ1-3, with D perhaps TRBD1 (5 bases). Trimming stripped 5 bases from V and 2 bases from J, with 10 bases between. From germline, CDR1 is SNHLY and CDR2 FYNNEI. CDR3 size: 14 residues. The CDR3 coding sequence is TGTGCCAGCAGTCCGGGGGGACCTGGAAACACCATATATTTT. Its translation: CASSPGGPGNTIYF.

The rearrangement links TRBV5-4 to TRBJ2-1; 8 nucleotides match TRBD2. CDR1 SGHNT and CDR2 YYREEE come from the germline V gene (reference sequence). CDR3 length: 16 residues. V was pared by 0 bases and J by 2 bases, with 4 bases of the junction left unmatched. CDR3 in amino acids: CASSLAGGGTYNEQFF. CDR3 in DNA: TGTGCCAGCAGCTTGGCCGGGGGGGGGACCTACAATGAGCAGTTCTTC.